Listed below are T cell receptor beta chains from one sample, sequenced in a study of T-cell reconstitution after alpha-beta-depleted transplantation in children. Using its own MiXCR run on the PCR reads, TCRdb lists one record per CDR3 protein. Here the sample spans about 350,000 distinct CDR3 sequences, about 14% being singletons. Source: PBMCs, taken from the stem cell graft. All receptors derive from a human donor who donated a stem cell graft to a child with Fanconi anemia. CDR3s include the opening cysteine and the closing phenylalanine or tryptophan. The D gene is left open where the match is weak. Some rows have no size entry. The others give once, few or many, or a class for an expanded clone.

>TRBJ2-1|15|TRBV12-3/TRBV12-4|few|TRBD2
CASSPSSGGADEQFF
TGTGCCAGCAGTCCCTCTAGCGGGGGGGCAGATGAGCAGTTCTTC
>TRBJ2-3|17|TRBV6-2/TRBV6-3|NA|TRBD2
CASSYSRFGTSSDTQYF
TGTGCCAGCAGTTACTCGAGGTTCGGGACTAGCAGCGATACGCAGTATTTT
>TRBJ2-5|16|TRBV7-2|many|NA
CASSLSGSPKVETQYF
TGTGCCAGCAGCTTATCAGGTTCTCCTAAGGTGGAGACCCAGTACTTC
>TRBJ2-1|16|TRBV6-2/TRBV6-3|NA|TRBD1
CASSKLGRRGPNEQFF
TGTGCCAGCAGCAAGCTGGGACGCAGGGGGCCCAATGAGCAGTTCTTC
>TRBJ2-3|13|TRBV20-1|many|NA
CSARESYTDTQYF
TGCAGTGCTAGAGAAAGTTACACAGATACGCAGTATTTT
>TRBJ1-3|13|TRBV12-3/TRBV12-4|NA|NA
CASTDSGGNTIYF
TGTGCCAGCACCGACTCTGGGGGAAACACCATATATTTT
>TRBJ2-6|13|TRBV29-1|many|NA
CSVAPGTANVLTF
TGCAGCGTTGCTCCCGGGACGGCCAACGTCCTGACTTTC
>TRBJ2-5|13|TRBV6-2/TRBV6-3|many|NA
CASSRLRTETQYF
TGTGCCAGCAGTAGACTGCGAACTGAGACCCAGTACTTC
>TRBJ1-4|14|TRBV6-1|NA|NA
CASSKLTTNEKLFF
TGTGCCAGCAGTAAACTTACAACTAATGAAAAACTGTTTTTT
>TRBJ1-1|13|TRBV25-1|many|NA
CASSGDMNTEAFF
TGTGCCAGCAGTGGGGACATGAACACTGAAGCTTTCTTT
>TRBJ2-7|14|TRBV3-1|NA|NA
CASSPRQGLYEQYF
TGTGCCAGCAGCCCCCGTCAGGGCCTGTACGAGCAGTACTTC
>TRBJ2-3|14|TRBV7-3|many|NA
CASSQGGFTDTQYF
TGTGCCAGCAGCCAGGGGGGCTTCACAGATACGCAGTATTTT
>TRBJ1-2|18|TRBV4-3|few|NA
CASSQDERASKADYGYTF
TGCGCCAGCAGCCAAGATGAGAGAGCGAGTAAAGCCGACTATGGCTACACCTTC
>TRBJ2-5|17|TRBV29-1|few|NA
CSVAPGDIKDPTETQYF
TGCAGCGTTGCGCCGGGGGACATCAAGGACCCAACGGAGACCCAGTACTTC
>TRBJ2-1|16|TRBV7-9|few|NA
CASRPGTQSPYNEQFF
TGTGCCAGCAGGCCGGGTACACAGAGCCCCTACAATGAGCAGTTCTTC
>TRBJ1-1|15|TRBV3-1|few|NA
CASSLNLHTNTEAFF
TGTGCCAGCAGCCTAAACCTTCATACGAACACTGAAGCTTTCTTT
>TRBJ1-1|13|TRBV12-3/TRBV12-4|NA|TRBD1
CASSIGTGDRAFF
TGTGCCAGCAGTATCGGGACAGGAGATCGAGCTTTCTTT
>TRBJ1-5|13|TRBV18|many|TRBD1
CASSPQGDQPQHF
TGCGCCAGCAGCCCCCAGGGGGATCAGCCCCAGCATTTT